This TCR beta chain was sequenced during a study of blood T cell repertoires in COVID-19. Study background: T cells, B-cell-depleted T cells, or PBMCs provided the cDNA or gDNA that served as material.

In the original workflow: Scientists estimated how many nucleated cells there were by amplifying reference gene primers. Assay: immunoSEQ multiplex PCR; the TCRdb copy retains only in-frame clones and omits some. The DNA was the basis for D and trimming; V, J and clone size are from that table. Seen here are 250,000 to 300,000 clones, 75% to 90% observed once, and the top ten hold around 12%. Germline V gene lookup returns CDR1 ENHRY and CDR2 SYGVKD. The CDR3 has 16 residues. V was pared by 1 base and J by 6 bases, with 6 bases of the junction left unmatched. Seattle cases were enrolled at active infection and followed longitudinally.

Source material: peripheral blood. This receptor was obtained from a woman in her seventies with COVID-19, enrolled during active disease. The V and J genes are TRBV10-3 and TRBJ2-2, with 9 bases matching TRBD1. The CDR3 protein is CAISEFTGGNAGELFF. CDR3 in DNA: TGTGCCATCAGTGAGTTTACAGGGGGCAACGCCGGGGAGCTGTTTTTT.